The 11 T cell receptor beta chains listed next were all sequenced from one sample in a study of blood T cell repertoires in COVID-19 (dated by TCRdb to 2018 to 2021). The method was the immunoSEQ multiplex PCR assay. Drawn from immuneACCESS, this table holds only the in-frame rearrangements with V and J called that TCRdb kept. Clones are partly lost; checked studies trace under half to an unresolved V gene and leave the rest unexplained. The sample yields approximately 150,000 clones; about nine tenths were counted once. The ten top clones hold about 11% of the sample. The sample comprised PBMCs or T cells enriched from blood (not recorded which). The source is a man aged 55-75 years who had recovered from COVID-19.

The chain links TRBV10-2 to TRBJ1-2, with a weak D call TRBD1 (6 bases). The V gene's germline CDR1 is WSHSY and CDR2 SAAADI. The ends were cut back, 5 bases at V and 2 bases at J, with 9 bases in the middle. The CDR3 sequence is 13 residues long. The CDR3 nucleotides are TGCGCCAGCAGTCAGGGGCCGAACTATGGCTACACCTTC. Translating gives CASSQGPNYGYTF.

CDR3 sequence (DNA): TGTGCCAGCAGCGTGACGGGGGTTGGCACTGAAGCTTTCTTT. Translated: CASSVTGVGTEAFF. This chain links TRBV5-4 with TRBJ1-1, with a tentative D call TRBD1 (5 bases). The V and J ends lost 4 bases and 4 bases respectively, with 14 bases between them. The CDR3 totals 14 residues. Germline V lookup: CDR1 SGHNT, CDR2 YYREEE (reference sequence).

The chain links TRBV27 to TRBJ1-6, with D perhaps matching TRBD1 (5 bases). Germline lookup yields CDR1 MNHEY and CDR2 SMNVEV (reference sequence). Trimming shortened V by 4 bases and J by 7 bases, and 11 bases separated the two germline ends. The length of the CDR3 is 14 residues. CDR3 DNA sequence: TGTGCCAGCAGTTGGGGGACTGAAAATTCACCCCTCCACTTT. Amino acids: CASSWGTENSPLHF.

CDR3 DNA: TGTGCCAGCAGCCCTGGCGGGGGGGCATTCGGGGAGACCCAGTACTTC. Encoded protein: CASSPGGGAFGETQYF. The chain recombines TRBV25-1 with TRBJ2-5; 9 bases are shared with TRBD2. This CDR3 is 16 amino acids long. Trimming cost V 6 bases and J 5 bases; bases outside gene matches: 13. Per the germline V gene, CDR1 is MGHDK and CDR2 is SYGVNS. Full variable domain (rest looked up from reference TRBV25-1 and TRBJ2-5): EADIYQTPRYLVIGTGKKITLECSQTMGHDKMYWYQQDPGMELHLIHYSYGVNSTEKGDLSSESTVSRIRTEHFPLTLESARPSHTSQYLCASSPGGGAFGETQYFGPGTRLLVL.

This chain joins TRBV2 and TRBJ1-1; 7 positions match TRBD1. This CDR3 contains 14 residues. CDR1 and CDR2 from the germline V gene are SNHLY and FYNNEI. Trimming took 6 bases from V and 1 from J; bases not matched to a gene: 5. The CDR3: CASRGGQQNTEAFF. The CDR3 nucleotides are TGTGCCAGCAGGGGGGGACAGCAGAACACTGAAGCTTTCTTT.

V and J are TRBV9 and TRBJ1-6; weak D call: TRBD1 (6 bases). The CDR3 totals 14 residues. The germline V and J ends were trimmed by 3 bases and 8 bases, with 12 bases remaining between them. Germline CDR1 is SGDLS and CDR2 is YYNGEE. The chain's CDR3 is CASSARQAHSPLHF. As DNA, the CDR3 is TGTGCCAGCAGCGCCCGACAGGCCCATTCACCCCTCCACTTT.

V and J are TRBV6-5 and TRBJ1-1; a weak D match, TRBD1 (5 bases). Germline assignment: CDR1 MNHEY and CDR2 SVGAGI. The CDR3 has 10 amino acids. The V and J ends lost 10 bases and 11 bases respectively, with 14 bases between them. This CDR3 reads CATWGLWAFF. The CDR3 DNA follows: TGTGCCACCTGGGGCCTCTGGGCTTTCTTT.

The rearrangement uses TRBV6-1 and TRBJ1-6, with 10 bases identical to TRBD1. CDR1 is MNHNS, CDR2 SASEGT, per germline. The CDR3 is 20 amino acids. J lost 0 bases, V lost 4 bases, and 12 bases had no gene match. The CDR3 here is CASSVRPGQGFSSYNSPLHF. In DNA, the CDR3 is TGTGCCAGCAGTGTACGCCCGGGACAGGGGTTTAGCTCCTATAATTCACCCCTCCACTTT.

This sequence joins TRBV28 and TRBJ2-7; 7 nucleotides align to TRBD2. J gave up 4 bases and V 1 base, and 4 bases lay outside the gene matches. This CDR3 is built from 14 residues. The germline gives CDR1 MDHEN, CDR2 SYDVKM. In nucleotides, the CDR3 is TGTGCCAGCAGTTTATTGGGGGGGAGTTACGAGCAGTACTTC. Translated, it gives CASSLLGGSYEQYF.

The V and J genes are TRBV18 and TRBJ1-5, with TRBD1 matching 7 bases. Per germline, CDR1 KGHSH and CDR2 LQKENI. CDR3 length equals 14 residues. Trimming took 6 bases from V and 2 from J; bases not matched to a gene: 4. The CDR3 reads CASSQDRGNQPQHF. DNA of the CDR3: TGTGCCAGCTCGCAAGACAGGGGCAATCAGCCCCAGCATTTT.

The genes are TRBV4-1 and TRBJ2-7; D might be TRBD1 (8 bases). CDR1 and CDR2 from the germline V gene are MGHRA and YSYEKL. With 5 bases removed from V and 2 bases from J, the gap between germline ends came to 28 bases. The CDR3 loop spans 19 amino acids. The CDR3 DNA follows: TGCGCCAGCAGCGGACGCTCACTCGACAGGGGCGGGGGTACCTACGAGCAGTACTTC. Its protein product is CASSGRSLDRGGGTYEQYF.